The 21 T cell receptor beta chains presented below share a single source sample, sequenced in a study of blood T cell repertoires in COVID-19. Only in-frame clones appear in the TCRdb table, and some are missing; sequencing was by immunoSEQ multiplex PCR. This table holds 270,000 or so clones, 89% found once. The sequenced material came from peripheral blood. The source of these receptors is a woman between 35 and 50 years old who had recovered from COVID-19.

The genes are TRBV24-1 and TRBJ1-4; 7 nucleotides agree with TRBD1. The CDR3 extends over 15 amino acids. Germline CDR1 and CDR2: KGHDR and SFDVKD. V lost 2 bases, J lost 9 bases, and 8 bases stayed unmatched. CDR3 sequence (DNA): TGTGCCACCAGTGATTCCACGAGGGACAGTAAAAAACTGTTTTTT. This sequence encodes CATSDSTRDSKKLFF.

This clone showed up just a few times. The J gene is TRBJ2-2, the V gene TRBV7-9; D may be TRBD1 (6 bases). The germline V gene encodes CDR1 SEHNR and CDR2 FQNEAQ (reference sequence). V gave up 6 bases and J gave up 7 bases, with 15 bases separating them. The CDR3 loop spans 14 amino acids. The CDR3 region is CASRTQGKGGELFF. The CDR3 DNA reads as TGTGCCAGCAGGACTCAGGGGAAAGGCGGGGAGCTGTTTTTT.

The rearrangement joins TRBV6-5 to TRBJ1-2; D is undetermined. Deletions cut 3 bases from V and 8 bases from J, with 10 bases between. This CDR3 spans 12 amino acids. Germline CDR1 is MNHEY and CDR2 is SVGAGI. CDR3 nucleotide sequence: TGTGCCAGCAGTTATCTAGGGAGCGGCTACACCTTC. Translation: CASSYLGSGYTF.

The genes are TRBV5-1 and TRBJ1-1; D may be TRBD1 (5 bases). The CDR3 is made up of 15 amino acids. V was clipped by 4 bases and J by 4 bases, with 17 bases between them. The germline V gene has CDR1 SGHRS and CDR2 YFSETQ. The CDR3 nucleotides read TGCGCCAGCAGCCCCCCCGCGGGGGGGAGCACTGAAGCTTTCTTT. Amino acid sequence: CASSPPAGGSTEAFF.

V gene TRBV9 combines with J gene TRBJ2-2, with 12 bases that match TRBD2. Germline V gene data show CDR1 as SGDLS and CDR2 as YYNGEE. The CDR3 runs to 16 residues. Unmatched junction bases numbered 3, after V lost 0 bases and J lost 6 bases. The CDR3 coding sequence is TGTGCCAGCAGCGTAGCTAGCGGGGGGGGCCCCGGGGAGCTGTTTTTT. Its protein is CASSVASGGGPGELFF.

This clone was seen only a few times. The chain is built from TRBV5-1 and TRBJ1-1; 7 bases agree with TRBD1. V lost 4 bases to trimming and J lost 1 base; unmatched junction nucleotides: 4. In germline, CDR1 is SGHRS, CDR2 YFSETQ. The CDR3 loop spans 14 amino acids. The CDR3 DNA reads as TGCGCCAGCAGCACTCGACAGGGGAACACTGAAGCTTTCTTT. The encoded protein is CASSTRQGNTEAFF.

This chain joins TRBV28 and TRBJ2-7; D possibly corresponds to TRBD2 (7 bases). The V and J ends lost 2 bases and 0 bases respectively, with 11 bases between them. The CDR3 contains 15 residues. From germline, CDR1 is MDHEN and CDR2 SYDVKM. The CDR3 spells CASSLGGGHSYEQYF. The CDR3 bases are TGTGCCAGCAGTTTAGGGGGGGGGCACTCCTACGAGCAGTACTTC.

The V call is TRBV23-1, the J call TRBJ2-3, with TRBD1 identical over 8 bases. TRBV23-1 qualifies as an ORF whose function is uncertain. CDR3 length: 16 amino acids. V shed 2 bases, J shed 4 bases, and the junction held 8 bases outside the gene matches. As DNA, the CDR3 is TGCGCCAGCAGTCAAACTTCAAGACAGGGGTCAGATACGCAGTATTTT. Its protein is CASSQTSRQGSDTQYF.

The chain uses TRBV28 and TRBJ1-4, with unresolved D. From germline, CDR1 is MDHEN and CDR2 SYDVKM. V was cut by 3 bases and J by 10 bases, with 6 bases left in between. There are 11 residues in the CDR3. CDR3 DNA sequence: TGTGCCAGCAGTTTGGCGGGAAAACTGTTTTTT. Encoded protein: CASSLAGKLFF.

The J gene is TRBJ2-3, the V gene TRBV11-3; 10 nucleotides align to TRBD2. The CDR3 length is 17 residues. The V gene's germline CDR1 is SGHNT and CDR2 YENEEA. Trimming took 7 bases from V and 3 from J; bases not matched to a gene: 13. This CDR3 reads CASTHAGLAGVTDTQYF. As DNA, the CDR3 is TGTGCCAGCACCCATGCGGGTCTAGCGGGAGTAACAGATACGCAGTATTTT.

This rearrangement joins TRBV6-5 to TRBJ2-1; 7 bases align to TRBD1. The CDR3 runs 13 residues. The germline CDR1 and CDR2 sequences are MNHEY and SVGAGI. V lost 5 bases to trimming and J lost 6 bases; unmatched junction nucleotides: 4. Here the CDR3 reads CASSHPGGNEQFF. DNA of the CDR3: TGTGCCAGCAGTCACCCAGGGGGCAATGAGCAGTTCTTC.

This chain uses TRBV28 with TRBJ2-7; weak D call: TRBD1 (6 bases). Germline CDR1 MDHEN, CDR2 SYDVKM. The length of the CDR3 is 15 residues. Trimming cost V 7 bases and J 5 bases, with 21 bases left between them. DNA for the CDR3: TGTGCCAGCAACAATGGGGACATAGGACGGAACGAGCAGTACGTC. Translated, it gives CASNNGDIGRNEQYV.

V is TRBV4-3 and J is TRBJ1-4; 8 bases are shared with TRBD1. With 1 base clipped from V and 7 bases from J, the junction kept 2 bases outside the gene matches. Germline V lookup: CDR1 LGHNA, CDR2 YSLEER. The CDR3 is 14 residues long. The CDR3 spells CASSQGQGTEKLFF. The CDR3 nucleotides read TGCGCCAGCAGCCAAGGACAGGGGACTGAAAAACTGTTTTTT.

This clone was seen more than once but under ten times. The chain combines TRBV19 with TRBJ2-5, with 8 bases identical to TRBD1. The V gene's germline CDR1 is LNHDA and CDR2 SQIVND (reference sequence). Trimming cost V 4 bases and J 5 bases; bases outside gene matches: 6. This CDR3 comprises 14 residues. CDR3 in DNA: TGTGCCAGTAGTAAGGGACAGGCCTGGGAGACCCAGTACTTC. Its protein product is CASSKGQAWETQYF.

V is TRBV5-4 and J is TRBJ2-5; TRBD2 matches at 9 bases. Trimming removed 4 bases from V and 9 bases from J; junction bases left unmatched: 10. This CDR3 is 14 amino acids long. In germline, CDR1 is SGHNT, CDR2 YYREEE (reference sequence). The CDR3 DNA sequence: TGTGCCAGCAGCGAGGGACTAGCTGGGTGGCCCCAGTACTTC. Protein sequence: CASSEGLAGWPQYF.

The chain is built from TRBV6-5 and TRBJ1-3; a possible D gene is TRBD1 (5 bases). The germline V gene encodes CDR1 MNHEY and CDR2 SVGAGI. CDR3 length: 15 amino acids. Trimming removed 6 bases from V and 1 base from J, with 13 bases in between. For the CDR3, the DNA is TGTGCCAGCAGAAAAGCAGGGTGGTCTGGAAACACCATATATTTT. The encoded protein is CASRKAGWSGNTIYF.

CDR3 nucleotide sequence: TGTGCCAGCAGCTTGGTACAGGGGGGCCAAGAGACCCAGTACTTC. Amino acids: CASSLVQGGQETQYF. The chain combines TRBV5-5 with TRBJ2-5; 8 nucleotides line up with TRBD1. V gave up 0 bases and J gave up 1 base; unmatched junction bases: 2. Germline-derived CDR1 and CDR2 are SGHKS and YYEKEE (reference sequence). The CDR3 is 15 amino acids.

The rearrangement joins TRBV5-4 to TRBJ2-3, with 9 positions matching TRBD2. Germline V gene lookup returns CDR1 SGHNT and CDR2 YYREEE (reference sequence). Trimming removed 5 bases from V and 1 base from J; junction bases left unmatched: 11. This CDR3 comprises 17 residues. Written as DNA, the CDR3 is TGTGCCAGCAGGCGTAGGCTAGCGGGGATAGGCACAGATACGCAGTATTTT. Its translation: CASRRRLAGIGTDTQYF.

This rearrangement joins TRBV27 to TRBJ2-7; TRBD1 agrees at 8 bases. The germline gives CDR1 MNHEY, CDR2 SMNVEV (reference sequence). The CDR3 totals 13 residues. Trimming cost V 10 bases and J 5 bases; bases outside gene matches: 10. This CDR3 reads CATATDRANEQYF. In DNA form, the CDR3 reads TGTGCCACCGCCACGGACAGGGCAAACGAGCAGTACTTC.

The chain has TRBV3-1 (or the pseudogene TRBV3-2) and TRBJ1-2; possibly TRBD1 for D (5 bases). CDR1 LGHDT and CDR2 YNNKEL come from the germline V gene (reference sequence). The CDR3 runs 13 residues. V was cut by 4 bases and J by 6 bases, with 12 bases left in between. This CDR3 is CASSLNRIHGYTF. The CDR3 DNA sequence: TGTGCCAGCAGCCTAAACAGGATACATGGCTACACCTTC.

This sequence joins TRBV5-5 and TRBJ1-3; tentative D call: TRBD1 (6 bases). Trimming took 5 bases from V and 0 from J, leaving 12 bases between them. The CDR3 has 15 residues. CDR1 and CDR2 from the germline V gene are SGHKS and YYEKEE (reference sequence). The CDR3 loop is CASSREGGSGNTIYF. In nucleotides, the CDR3 is TGTGCCAGCAGTCGGGAAGGGGGCTCTGGAAACACCATATATTTT. The whole variable domain, remainder taken from reference TRBV5-5 and TRBJ1-3, is DAGVTQSPTHLIKTRGQQVTLRCSPISGHKSVSWYQQVLGQGPQFIFQYYEKEERGRGNFPDRFSARQFPNYSSELNVNALLLGDSALYLCASSREGGSGNTIYFGEGSWLTVV.